This TCR beta chain derives from a study of human T cells and chemical hapten exposure (dated by TCRdb to the early 2020s). Background for the entire study: The libraries were sequenced as a pool, and the TCR yield per sample differed mostly because of small variations in library volumes within the pool. Peripheral blood TCR repertoire changes were tracked in vivo in alopecia patients during primary and secondary sensitization to the hapten diphenylcyclopropenone (DPC). Each blood RNA sample was used to sequence both TCR alpha and TCR beta chains. Paper-wide results and their limitations: No change with DPC sensitization was found in the number of TCRs above 1 in 1000 frequency, and no evidence of global repertoire structure alterations was found. Repeated subsampling changed both the strength of the expansion versus patch-test correlation and the threshold at which that correlation became significant.

The meaning of the sample's time point label: healthy volunteer bleed at 2 weeks. Total RNA was isolated from unfractionated whole blood collected in Tempus Blood RNA tubes. A handful of healthy volunteers acted as controls for TCR sequencing and had blood drawn at day 0, 2 weeks and 6 weeks. This clonotype was counted many times. Its binding antigen is unknown. Base-call qualities are not available, and no considerably larger clone is one nucleotide away. To prepare the library, RACE was applied. This sample was sequenced with a NextSeq 500. During library preparation, unique molecular identifiers were attached to individual cDNA molecules so that TCRs could be counted quantitatively and reproducibly. Per the original workflow: A median of around 100,000 TCRs per sample was observed, with a range of roughly 23,224 to 700,000. V, J and CDR3 annotation of the TCR reads was performed with the Decombinator software suite. To make PS versus PT1 abundance plots, every sample was subsampled to the same number of TCRs (28,000). Expanded TCRs were defined as absent before sensitization and observed at least eight times at the 2-week time point. In TCRdb, the public reads were trimmed at Q25 with fastp and aligned with MiXCR, with productive beta chains retained. Entries that share a CDR3 protein sequence are merged under the most common genes and DNA. These V and J calls derive from TCRdb rather than the authors' analysis. A total of roughly 49,000 distinct CDR3 sequences appear in this sample, over 3.5% of them only once. The ten largest clones represent approximately 1.5% of the sample.

Sequences SNHLY (CDR1) and FYNNEI (CDR2) are obtained from the germline V gene. V and J are truncated by 6 bases and 4 bases respectively, leaving an intervening sequence of 21 bases. The CDR3 contains 16 residues, cysteine and phenylalanine counted. Here the CDR3 DNA is all that survives: 48 bases in frame from base 1. The chain is encoded by TRBV2 joined to TRBJ1-1, with a weak D call of TRBD1 (5 bases match). What was sequenced was whole blood. The TCR was taken from a female donor in good health. Some clones in this sample may be carry-over from other donors' samples. This receptor carries the CDR3 CASSSGQGSRGTEAFF. The nucleotide sequence is TGTGCCAGCAGCTCCGGACAAGGTTCGAGGGGCACTGAAGCTTTCTTT.